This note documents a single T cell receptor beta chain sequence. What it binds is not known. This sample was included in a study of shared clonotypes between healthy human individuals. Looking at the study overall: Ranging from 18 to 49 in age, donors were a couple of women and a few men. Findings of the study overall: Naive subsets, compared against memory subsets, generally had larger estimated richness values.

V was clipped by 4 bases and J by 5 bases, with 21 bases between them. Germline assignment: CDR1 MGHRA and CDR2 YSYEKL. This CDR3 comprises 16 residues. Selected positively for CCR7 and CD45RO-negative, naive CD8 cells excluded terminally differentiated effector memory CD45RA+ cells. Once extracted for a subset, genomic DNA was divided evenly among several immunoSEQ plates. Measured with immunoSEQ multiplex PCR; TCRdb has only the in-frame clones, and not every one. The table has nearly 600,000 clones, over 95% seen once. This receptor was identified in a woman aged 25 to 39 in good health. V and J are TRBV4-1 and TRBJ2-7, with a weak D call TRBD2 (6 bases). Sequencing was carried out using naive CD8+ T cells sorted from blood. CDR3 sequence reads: CASSPGTLGLYDEQYF. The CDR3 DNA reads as TGCGCCAGCAGCCCCGGGACTCTTGGCCTCTACGACGAGCAGTACTTC.